This T cell receptor beta chain was sequenced in a study of post-analysis software for immune sequencing data. Study at large: Progressive-relapsing, secondary progressive and relapsing-remitting multiple sclerosis were among the disease courses included.

In regard to this clonotype: The target antigen is unknown.

The study's findings and limits: By F measure, strong co-clustering occurred among samples prepared in the same batch. Compared with controls, patients showed significantly lower normalized Chao1 diversity.

Every TCR beta cDNA library bore unique molecular identifiers. T cells numbering about 0.85 to 11 million yielded cDNA molecules that totaled about 500,000. TCRdb re-derived calls from the PCR reads in MiXCR, one entry per CDR3 protein. The table shows 750,000 to 900,000 distinct CDR3 sequences, with 35% to 55% occurring only once. Material: blood. This TCR came from a girl between 10 and 17 years old with multiple sclerosis.

The CDR3 sequence is CASSSPGTSGRLQFF. For the CDR3, the DNA is TGTGCCAGCAGCTCTCCCGGGACTAGCGGGAGGCTCCAGTTCTTC. The chain is built from TRBV7-2 and TRBJ2-1, with 15 nucleotides matching TRBD2. The CDR3 is 15 residues long. Germline V gene sequence: CDR1 SGHTA, CDR2 FQGNSA. After removal of 4 bases from V and 13 bases from J, the junction contained 8 bases not matched to a gene.